This paragraph reports one TCR beta chain. Its matching antigen is unknown. Genomic DNA provided the template from which TCR beta VDJ and CDR3 profiles were obtained. One entry per CDR3 protein, called by TCRdb with MiXCR from the reads. The sample has hundreds of thousands of distinct CDR3 sequences; roughly 59% are singletons. Sequenced patients had shown CD8+CD57+ cell expansion by flow cytometry. Each patient had severe acquired aplastic anemia. The data were obtained in a study of CD8+CD57+ T cells in acquired aplastic anemia. Study-wide context: The DNA of sorted CD4+ and CD8+ cells averaged 3.2 ug. Whole-study findings and limits: Patients and controls shared some 30 CD8+ CDR3 sequences, highly expressed in patients.

Sequencing used sorted CD4+, CD8+, or CD8+CD57+ T cells (not recorded which) from PBMCs. The TCR was taken from a human donor with aplastic anemia.

The CDR3 region is CASSGEGTYSPLHF. The DNA of the CDR3 is TGTGCCAGCAGTGGGGAGGGGACCTATTCACCCCTCCACTTT. V gene TRBV6-1 combines with J gene TRBJ1-6, with D perhaps matching TRBD1 (5 bases). V was shortened by 4 bases and J by 8 bases, with 12 bases between the two germline ends. The CDR3 has 14 amino acids. The germline V gene encodes CDR1 MNHNS and CDR2 SASEGT.